Each of the 27 T cell receptor beta chains below was sequenced from the same sample in a study of control samples from healthy donors and cancer patients. Sequenced by immunoSEQ multiplex PCR; TCRdb stores in-frame clones only, minus some. The table includes 100,000 to 150,000 clones, under 90% detected once. Sequencing was carried out using PBMCs. Receptor source: a man aged 45-60 years with head and neck cancer.

This clone appeared a few times. The V call is TRBV27, the J call TRBJ1-1, with 9 bases fitting TRBD1. CDR1 and CDR2 (germline): MNHEY, SMNVEV (reference sequence). The length of the CDR3 is 11 residues. Trimming removed 11 bases from V and 7 bases from J; junction bases left unmatched: 5. The CDR3 nucleotides are TGTGCCGTCCGGGACAGGGATGAAGCTTTCTTT. It encodes CAVRDRDEAFF.

The genes are TRBV2 and TRBJ2-1, with a tentative D call TRBD1 (6 bases). V lost 5 bases to trimming and J lost 10 bases, with 15 bases between them. This CDR3 contains 13 residues. Looked up from germline, CDR1 is SNHLY and CDR2 is FYNNEI. The CDR3 loop reads CASSFTQGYEQFF. For the CDR3, the DNA is TGTGCCAGCAGTTTTACACAGGGTTACGAGCAGTTCTTC.

This sequence joins TRBV24-1 and TRBJ2-1; D is unclear. Germline CDR1 is KGHDR and CDR2 is SFDVKD. V lost 1 base to trimming and J lost 5 bases, with 11 bases between them. This CDR3 has 15 residues. Here the CDR3 DNA reads TGTGCCACCAGTGATTTTACTGACAAAGACAATGAGCAGTTCTTC. It translates to CATSDFTDKDNEQFF.

This clone was counted a single time. This chain links TRBV7-8 with TRBJ2-5, with D perhaps matching TRBD2 (6 bases). From germline, CDR1 is SGHVS and CDR2 FQNEAQ. The V end was cut by 5 bases, the J end by 4 bases, with 17 bases between. The CDR3 runs 15 residues. The CDR3 bases are TGTGCCAGCAGCCGAGGACTCAGGAGGGGAGAGACCCAGTACTTC. Residues: CASSRGLRRGETQYF.

The chain joins TRBV3-1 (or the pseudogene TRBV3-2) to TRBJ1-3; D gene ambiguous. The germline V gene has CDR1 LGHDT and CDR2 YNNKEL (reference sequence). V lost 0 bases to trimming and J lost 0 bases, with 6 bases between them. This CDR3 has 15 residues. DNA for the CDR3: TGTGCCAGCAGCCAAGACTTGAACTCTGGAAACACCATATATTTT. It codes for CASSQDLNSGNTIYF.

This sequence joins TRBV28 and TRBJ1-5; D uncertain. Trimming removed 0 bases at V and 9 bases at J, with 6 bases between. CDR1 and CDR2 from the germline V gene are MDHEN and SYDVKM. The CDR3 has 12 residues. For the CDR3, the DNA is TGTGCCAGCAGTTTATGGTCGGGGCCCCAGCATTTT. As protein: CASSLWSGPQHF.

The chain carries TRBV2 and TRBJ2-7; no reliable D call. Per the germline V gene, CDR1 is SNHLY and CDR2 is FYNNEI. The CDR3 length is 11 residues. V dropped 8 bases and J dropped 1 base, with 6 bases sitting between them. In DNA form, the CDR3 reads TGTGCCAGCTCTGTATCCTACGAGCAGTACTTC. This codes for CASSVSYEQYF. The variable domain in full, completed from reference TRBV2 and TRBJ2-7, reads EPEVTQTPSHQVTQMGQEVILRCVPISNHLYFYWYRQILGQKVEFLVSFYNNEISEKSEIFDDQFSVERPDGSNFTLKIRSTKLEDSAMYFCASSVSYEQYFGPGTRLTVT.

This chain links TRBV6-6 with TRBJ2-1, with D possibly being TRBD1 or TRBD2 (6 bases each). The CDR3 extends over 13 amino acids. V lost 4 bases to trimming and J lost 9 bases, with 13 bases between them. Germline assignment: CDR1 MNHNY and CDR2 SVGAGI (reference sequence). As DNA, the CDR3 is TGTGCCAGCAGTTTGGAGGGGGTCAGTGAGCAGTTCTTC. The encoded protein is CASSLEGVSEQFF.

The table lists this clone with a few counts. The rearrangement joins TRBV2 to TRBJ2-5; 11 bases are shared with TRBD2. Per germline, CDR1 SNHLY and CDR2 FYNNEI. This CDR3 contains 17 residues. After removal of 6 bases from V and 7 bases from J, the junction contained 16 bases not matched to a gene. CDR3 nucleotides: TGTGCCAGCAGCCCCGAGATGGTAGCGGGGGGGCTTGTGACCCAGTACTTC. Protein: CASSPEMVAGGLVTQYF.

The chain has TRBV12-3 or TRBV12-4 and TRBJ1-5; D call uncertain. V gave up 6 bases and J gave up 4 bases, with 10 bases separating them. CDR3 length: 13 residues. The CDR3: CASSPTRNQPQHF. The CDR3 nucleotides read TGTGCCAGCAGCCCCACAAGAAATCAGCCCCAGCATTTT.

V and J are TRBV5-4 and TRBJ2-7; TRBD2 matches at 11 bases. The CDR3 runs to 15 residues. The V gene's germline CDR1 is SGHNT and CDR2 YYREEE (reference sequence). V trimming: 4 bases; J trimming: 2 bases; junction bases outside the gene matches: 5. The CDR3 is CASSSGTSGAYEQYF. CDR3 in DNA: TGTGCCAGCAGCAGTGGGACTAGCGGTGCCTACGAGCAGTACTTC. Complete variable domain (other parts from reference TRBV5-4 and TRBJ2-7): ETGVTQSPTHLIKTRGQQVTLRCSSQSGHNTVSWYQQALGQGPQFIFQYYREEENGRGNFPPRFSGLQFPNYSSELNVNALELDDSALYLCASSSGTSGAYEQYFGPGTRLTVT.

In nucleotides, the CDR3 is TGTGCCAGCAGTTACTACGGAAACAATGAGCAGTTCTTC. Residues: CASSYYGNNEQFF. The chain joins TRBV6-5 to TRBJ2-1; no definite D call. V dropped 1 base and J dropped 5 bases, with 6 bases sitting between them. Germline CDR1 reads MNHEY; CDR2 reads SVGAGI. The CDR3 covers 13 residues.

This chain links TRBV6-5 with TRBJ2-7; D tentatively fits TRBD1 or TRBD2 (5 bases each). V was clipped by 7 bases and J by 2 bases, with 18 bases between them. This CDR3 has 15 amino acids. Per germline, CDR1 MNHEY and CDR2 SVGAGI. The CDR3 loop reads CASTTSGPGPYEQYF. The CDR3 DNA follows: TGTGCCAGCACTACCTCGGGGCCAGGTCCCTACGAGCAGTACTTC.

The rearrangement uses TRBV5-1 and TRBJ2-1, with 7 nucleotides matching TRBD1. This CDR3 contains 14 residues. The V and J ends lost 0 bases and 7 bases, in that order; junction bases with no gene match: 4. The germline gives CDR1 SGHRS, CDR2 YFSETQ. CDR3 nucleotide sequence: TGCGCCAGCAGCTTGGGGACAGGTTGGAATGAGCAGTTCTTC. Encoded protein: CASSLGTGWNEQFF.

The sample holds one count of this clone. J is TRBJ1-2 and V is TRBV25-1; TRBD1 is a possible D gene (5 bases). The germline V gene has CDR1 MGHDK and CDR2 SYGVNS. CDR3 size: 13 residues. Trimming took 6 bases from V and 5 from J, leaving 13 bases between them. CDR3 protein: CASSKTGLYGYTF. Here the CDR3 DNA reads TGTGCCAGCAGCAAAACAGGACTTTATGGCTACACCTTC.

This clone was detected only once. This chain links TRBV10-1 with TRBJ2-1; D might be TRBD1 or TRBD2, each matching 6 bases. The CDR3 sequence is 14 residues long. Germline CDR1 reads WNHNN; CDR2 reads SYGVQD (reference sequence). Trimming cost V 6 bases and J 6 bases, with 15 bases left between them. As DNA, the CDR3 is TGCGCCAGCAGCCAGGAGGGACATAGCAATGAGCAGTTCTTC. Translation: CASSQEGHSNEQFF.

This clone has only a few counts. The CDR3, as DNA: TGCGCCAGCAGCTTGTACAGCCAGAGCTCTGGGGCCAACGTCCTGACTTTC. Translated, it gives CASSLYSQSSGANVLTF. The rearrangement links TRBV5-1 to TRBJ2-6, with D uncertain. CDR1 and CDR2 from the germline V gene are SGHRS and YFSETQ. CDR3 length equals 17 residues. Trimming shortened V by 1 base and J by 0 bases, and 11 bases separated the two germline ends.

The rearrangement links TRBV18 to TRBJ2-3; 9 nucleotides line up with TRBD1. From germline, CDR1 is KGHSH and CDR2 LQKENI. V lost 3 bases and J lost 4; bases outside the gene matches: 5. The CDR3 is 15 residues long. The CDR3 is CASSPDRGNADTQYF. CDR3 coding DNA: TGTGCCAGCTCACCGGACAGGGGAAATGCAGATACGCAGTATTTT. The variable domain in full, completed from reference TRBV18 and TRBJ2-3, reads NAGVMQNPRHLVRRRGQEARLRCSPMKGHSHVYWYRQLPEEGLKFMVYLQKENIIDESGMPKERFSAEFPKEGPSILRIQQVVRGDSAAYFCASSPDRGNADTQYFGPGTRLTVL.

The rearrangement links TRBV10-3 to TRBJ2-7, with a tentative D call TRBD1 (6 bases). Between the trimmed V and J ends, which lost 2 bases and 5 bases, there was a span of 10 bases. Germline V gene sequence: CDR1 ENHRY, CDR2 SYGVKD. The CDR3 spans 13 residues. CDR3 protein: CAISEVQGDEQYF. Written as DNA, the CDR3 is TGTGCCATCAGTGAGGTACAGGGAGACGAGCAGTACTTC.

The chain uses TRBV12-3 or TRBV12-4 and TRBJ2-3; TRBD2 matches 7 bases. There are 13 residues in the CDR3. V was clipped by 6 bases and J by 4 bases; unmatched bases: 4. The CDR3 protein is CASSRGEPDTQYF. CDR3 DNA sequence: TGTGCCAGCAGCCGGGGGGAGCCAGATACGCAGTATTTT.

This rearrangement joins TRBV11-2 to TRBJ2-7; TRBD1 is a possible D gene (6 bases). CDR1 is SGHAT and CDR2 is FQNNGV in the germline V gene. The V gene lost 5 bases and the J gene lost 3 bases, with 14 bases spanning the gap. This CDR3 has 14 residues. In nucleotides, the CDR3 is TGTGCCAGCAGCCGGACAGTGAATGTCTACGAGCAGTACTTC. The encoded protein is CASSRTVNVYEQYF.

In this sample, this clone turned up once. The rearrangement links TRBV7-2 to TRBJ1-1; no firm D call. CDR1 and CDR2 from the germline V gene are SGHTA and FQGNSA. The V end was cut by 2 bases, the J end by 1 base, with 5 bases between. This CDR3 has 13 residues. The CDR3 loop reads CASSLQANTEAFF. The CDR3 bases are TGTGCCAGCAGCTTACAGGCGAACACTGAAGCTTTCTTT.

The chain carries TRBV4-2 and TRBJ1-2; D is possibly TRBD1 (6 bases). This CDR3 contains 16 residues. CDR1 is LGHNA, CDR2 YNFKEQ, per germline. Trimming shortened V by 1 base and J by 3 bases, and 15 bases separated the two germline ends. CDR3: CASSQVMYRADYGYTF. For the CDR3, the DNA is TGTGCCAGCAGCCAAGTTATGTACAGGGCCGACTATGGCTACACCTTC.

The J gene is TRBJ2-3, the V gene TRBV7-9; no reliable D call. Germline assignment: CDR1 SEHNR and CDR2 FQNEAQ (reference sequence). V gave up 1 base and J gave up 2 bases, with 10 bases separating them. The CDR3 extends over 15 amino acids. In DNA form, the CDR3 reads TGTGCCAGCAGCTTAGAGCTCAGATACACAGATACGCAGTATTTT. It is translated as CASSLELRYTDTQYF.

This chain uses TRBV5-8 with TRBJ1-2; a weak D match, TRBD1 (5 bases). Looked up from germline, CDR1 is SGHTS and CDR2 is YDEGEE. Trimming pared 4 bases from V and 8 bases from J, leaving 18 bases between. The CDR3 is made up of 14 amino acids. The CDR3 nucleotides read TGTGCCAGCAGCCCTGGGGCTCTTACGGAGGGCTACACCTTC. Translated, it gives CASSPGALTEGYTF.

This clone was found once. The chain combines TRBV5-8 with TRBJ1-1, with D uncertain. The V gene lost 4 bases and the J gene lost 6 bases, with 16 bases spanning the gap. Germline V gene sequence: CDR1 SGHTS, CDR2 YDEGEE. The CDR3 runs to 14 residues. CDR3 bases: TGTGCCAGCAGCCGCGCGCCCCACGGTTCTGAAGCTTTCTTT. Translated, it gives CASSRAPHGSEAFF.

This chain links TRBV7-2 with TRBJ1-2, with D maybe TRBD1 (6 bases). The CDR3 runs 17 residues. V lost 0 bases and J lost 3, with 17 bases in between. From germline, CDR1 is SGHTA and CDR2 FQGNSA. The CDR3 DNA reads as TGTGCCAGCAGCTTAGCGGCGGCAGGGGTCGGCGACTATGGCTACACCTTC. This codes for CASSLAAAGVGDYGYTF.